The clone carrying this T cell receptor beta chain has at least ten counts. Its antigen is undetermined. Germline CDR1 reads SQVTM; CDR2 reads ANQGSEA. Deletions cut 1 base from V and 4 bases from J, with 8 bases between. This CDR3 contains 13 residues. The data derive from a study of T cells after yellow fever vaccination. Study results and caveats: FACS-sorted repertoires might harbor abundant contaminating clonotypes from the bulk population. Peaking on day 5 versus 15, the secondary response was faster but weaker. Some clonotypes were seen in both the CD4 and the CD8 compartments. These made up a small share and likely arose from convergent recombination.

Template-switching 5'RACE yielded the TCR cDNA; a universal primer site and UMIs were added in the process. TCRdb redid the calling of the 5' RACE reads with MiXCR, one entry per CDR3 protein. This repertoire shows hundreds of thousands of distinct CDR3 sequences, around 6.5% found once; its top ten account for about 15%. This clonotype was sampled from a man younger than 40 who received the YFV17D yellow fever vaccine. The starting material was PBMCs, obtained 5 days after the yellow fever booster vaccination. This rearrangement joins TRBV29-1 to TRBJ2-4; D is perhaps TRBD1 (6 bases). CDR3 bases: TGCAGCGTTGAAGGAGGACAGAAAAACATTCAGTACTTC. This codes for CSVEGGQKNIQYF.